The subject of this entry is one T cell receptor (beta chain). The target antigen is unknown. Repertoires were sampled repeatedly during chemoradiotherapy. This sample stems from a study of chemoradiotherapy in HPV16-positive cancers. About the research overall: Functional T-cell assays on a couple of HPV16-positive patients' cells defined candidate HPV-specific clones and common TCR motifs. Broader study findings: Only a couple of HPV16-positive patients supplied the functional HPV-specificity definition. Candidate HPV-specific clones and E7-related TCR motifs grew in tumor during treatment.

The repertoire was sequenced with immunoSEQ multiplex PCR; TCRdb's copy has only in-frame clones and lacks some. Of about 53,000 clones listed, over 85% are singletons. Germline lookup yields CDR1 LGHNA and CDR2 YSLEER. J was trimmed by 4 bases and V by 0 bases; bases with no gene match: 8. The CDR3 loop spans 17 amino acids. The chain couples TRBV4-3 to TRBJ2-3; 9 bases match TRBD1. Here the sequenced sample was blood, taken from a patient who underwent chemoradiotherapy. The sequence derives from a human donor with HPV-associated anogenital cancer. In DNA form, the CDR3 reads TGCGCCAGCAGCCAAGATCGGGTGGGACAGGGAGCAGATACGCAGTATTTT. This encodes CASSQDRVGQGADTQYF.